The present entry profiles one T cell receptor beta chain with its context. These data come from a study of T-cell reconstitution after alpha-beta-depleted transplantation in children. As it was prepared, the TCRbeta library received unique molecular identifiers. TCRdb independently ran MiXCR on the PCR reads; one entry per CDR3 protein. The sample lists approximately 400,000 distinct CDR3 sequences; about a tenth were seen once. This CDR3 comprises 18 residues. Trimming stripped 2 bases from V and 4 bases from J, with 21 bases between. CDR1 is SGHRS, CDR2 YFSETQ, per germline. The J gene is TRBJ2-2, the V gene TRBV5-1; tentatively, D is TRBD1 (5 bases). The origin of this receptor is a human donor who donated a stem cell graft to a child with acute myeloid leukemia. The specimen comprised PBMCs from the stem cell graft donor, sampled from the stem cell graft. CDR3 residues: CASSLRQQAIVGTGELFF. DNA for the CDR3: TGCGCCAGCAGCTTACGGCAACAGGCGATAGTAGGCACCGGGGAGCTGTTTTTT.